The present entry profiles one T cell receptor (beta chain) with its context. In the PCR, 60 Vbeta and 13 Jbeta primers were used. TCRdb's table, derived via immunoSEQ multiplex PCR, lists solely in-frame clones and lacks some. The table records 140,000 or so clones, more than 60% of them present only once. The data are from a study of cytomegalovirus exposure and HLA in healthy donors. Each donor was nominally healthy when sampled (though unrecorded immune exposures were likely). The CDR3 spans 13 residues. Germline loops: CDR1 MDHEN, CDR2 SYDVKM. The V and J ends lost 1 base and 11 bases respectively, with 14 bases between them.

V and J are TRBV28 and TRBJ1-1, with D perhaps matching TRBD1 (5 bases). This clonotype was obtained from a woman aged 55-75 years in good health and CMV-seronegative. Source material: PBMCs. The chain's CDR3 is CASSLSLRGGAFF. The DNA of the CDR3 is TGTGCCAGCAGTTTATCCCTCCGCGGGGGGGCTTTCTTT.